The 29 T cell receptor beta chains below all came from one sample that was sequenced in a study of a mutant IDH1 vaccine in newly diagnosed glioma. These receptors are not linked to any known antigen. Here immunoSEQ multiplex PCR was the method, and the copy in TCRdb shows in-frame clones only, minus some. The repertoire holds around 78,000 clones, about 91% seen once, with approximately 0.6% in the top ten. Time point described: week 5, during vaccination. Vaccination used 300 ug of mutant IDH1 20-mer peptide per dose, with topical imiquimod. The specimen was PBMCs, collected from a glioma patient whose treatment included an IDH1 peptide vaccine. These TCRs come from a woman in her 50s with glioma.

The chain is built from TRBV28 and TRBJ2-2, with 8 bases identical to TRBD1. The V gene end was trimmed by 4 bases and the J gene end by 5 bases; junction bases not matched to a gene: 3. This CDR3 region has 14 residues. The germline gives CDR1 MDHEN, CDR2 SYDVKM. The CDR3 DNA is TGTGCCAGCAGTTCAGGGGGCAAGACCGGGGAGCTGTTTTTT. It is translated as CASSSGGKTGELFF.

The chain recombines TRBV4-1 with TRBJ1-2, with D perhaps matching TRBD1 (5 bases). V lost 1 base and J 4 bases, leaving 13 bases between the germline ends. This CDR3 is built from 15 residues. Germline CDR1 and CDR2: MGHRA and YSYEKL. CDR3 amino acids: CASSQVDSFVYGYTF. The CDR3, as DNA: TGCGCCAGCAGCCAAGTTGACAGCTTCGTCTATGGCTACACCTTC.

CDR3 protein: CASSQIRGEQYF. CDR3 in DNA: TGTGCCAGTAGTCAAATCAGAGGCGAGCAGTACTTC. This chain links TRBV19 with TRBJ2-7; no clear D gene. Per germline, CDR1 LNHDA and CDR2 SQIVND (reference sequence). There are 12 residues in the CDR3. Trimming took 5 bases from V and 6 from J, leaving 11 bases between them.

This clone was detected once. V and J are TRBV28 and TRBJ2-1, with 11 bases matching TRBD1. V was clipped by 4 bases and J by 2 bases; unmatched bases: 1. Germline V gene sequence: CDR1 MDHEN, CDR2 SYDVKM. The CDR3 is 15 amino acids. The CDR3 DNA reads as TGTGCCAGCAGTTCGGGACAGGGGGCCTACAATGAGCAGTTCTTC. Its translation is CASSSGQGAYNEQFF.

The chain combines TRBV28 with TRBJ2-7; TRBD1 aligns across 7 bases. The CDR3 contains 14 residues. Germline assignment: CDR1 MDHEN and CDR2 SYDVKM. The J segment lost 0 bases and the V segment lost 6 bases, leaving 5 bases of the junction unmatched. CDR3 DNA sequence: TGTGCCAGCAGGATTGGGACAGACTCCTACGAGCAGTACTTC. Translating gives CASRIGTDSYEQYF.

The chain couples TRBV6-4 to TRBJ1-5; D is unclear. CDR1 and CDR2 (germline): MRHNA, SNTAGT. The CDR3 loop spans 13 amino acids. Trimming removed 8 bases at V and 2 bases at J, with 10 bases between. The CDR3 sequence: CASWREGNQPQHF. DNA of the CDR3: TGTGCCAGCTGGAGGGAGGGCAATCAGCCCCAGCATTTT.

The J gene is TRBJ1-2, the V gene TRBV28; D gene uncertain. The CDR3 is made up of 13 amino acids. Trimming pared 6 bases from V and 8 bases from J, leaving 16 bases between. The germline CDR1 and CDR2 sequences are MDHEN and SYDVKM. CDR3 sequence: CASRLRPMLGYTF. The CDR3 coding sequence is TGTGCCAGCAGGCTCAGACCTATGTTGGGCTACACCTTC.

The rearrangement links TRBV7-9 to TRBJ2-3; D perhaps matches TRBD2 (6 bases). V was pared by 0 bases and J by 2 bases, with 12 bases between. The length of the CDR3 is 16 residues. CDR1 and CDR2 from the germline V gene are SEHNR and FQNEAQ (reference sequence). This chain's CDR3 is CASSLAPGEVTDTQYF. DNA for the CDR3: TGTGCCAGCAGCTTAGCCCCGGGAGAGGTCACAGATACGCAGTATTTT. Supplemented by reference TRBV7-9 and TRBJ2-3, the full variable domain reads DTGVSQNPRHKITKRGQNVTFRCDPISEHNRLYWYRQTLGQGPEFLTYFQNEAQLEKSRLLSDRFSAERPKGSFSTLEIQRTEQGDSAMYLCASSLAPGEVTDTQYFGPGTRLTVL.

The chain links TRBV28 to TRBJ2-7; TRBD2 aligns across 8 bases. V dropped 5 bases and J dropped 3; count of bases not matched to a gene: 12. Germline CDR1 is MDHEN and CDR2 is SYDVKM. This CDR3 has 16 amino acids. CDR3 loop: CASSPPGRGSDYEQYF. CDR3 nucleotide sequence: TGTGCCAGCAGTCCGCCCGGGAGGGGATCGGACTACGAGCAGTACTTC.

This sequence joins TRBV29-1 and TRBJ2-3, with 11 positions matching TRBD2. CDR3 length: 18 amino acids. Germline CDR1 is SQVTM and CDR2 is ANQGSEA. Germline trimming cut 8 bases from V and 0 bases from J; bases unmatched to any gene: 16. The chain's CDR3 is CSFRLGVPSGGSTDTQYF. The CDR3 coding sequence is TGCAGCTTTCGATTGGGAGTCCCTAGCGGGGGGAGCACAGATACGCAGTATTTT.

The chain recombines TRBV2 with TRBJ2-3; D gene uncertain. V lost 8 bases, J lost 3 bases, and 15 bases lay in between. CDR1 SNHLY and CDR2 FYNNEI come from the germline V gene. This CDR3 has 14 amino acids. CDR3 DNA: TGTGCCAGCCGTGGAGCGTTGCGGACAGATACGCAGTATTTT. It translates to CASRGALRTDTQYF.

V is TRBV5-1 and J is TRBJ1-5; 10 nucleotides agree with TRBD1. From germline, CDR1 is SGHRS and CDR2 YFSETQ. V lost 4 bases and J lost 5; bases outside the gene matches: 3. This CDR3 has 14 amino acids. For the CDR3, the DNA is TGCGCCAGCAGCATAGGGACAGGGGATCAGCCCCAGCATTTT. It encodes CASSIGTGDQPQHF.

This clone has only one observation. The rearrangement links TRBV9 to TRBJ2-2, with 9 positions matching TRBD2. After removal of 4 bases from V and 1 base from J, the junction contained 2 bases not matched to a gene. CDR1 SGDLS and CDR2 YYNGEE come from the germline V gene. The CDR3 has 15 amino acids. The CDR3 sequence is CASSPTSGNTGELFF. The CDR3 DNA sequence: TGTGCCAGCAGCCCGACTAGCGGGAACACCGGGGAGCTGTTTTTT.

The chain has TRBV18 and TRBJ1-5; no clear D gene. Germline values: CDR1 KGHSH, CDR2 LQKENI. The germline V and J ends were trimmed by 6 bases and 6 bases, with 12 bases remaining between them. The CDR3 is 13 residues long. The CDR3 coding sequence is TGTGCCAGCTCGCAGTTAGACGGTCAGCCCCAGCATTTT. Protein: CASSQLDGQPQHF.

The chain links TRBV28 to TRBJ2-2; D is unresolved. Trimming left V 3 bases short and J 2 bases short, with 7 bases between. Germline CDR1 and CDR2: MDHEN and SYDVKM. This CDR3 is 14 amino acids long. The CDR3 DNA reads TGTGCCAGCAGTTTTAATCCAAACACCGGGGAGCTGTTTTTT. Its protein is CASSFNPNTGELFF.

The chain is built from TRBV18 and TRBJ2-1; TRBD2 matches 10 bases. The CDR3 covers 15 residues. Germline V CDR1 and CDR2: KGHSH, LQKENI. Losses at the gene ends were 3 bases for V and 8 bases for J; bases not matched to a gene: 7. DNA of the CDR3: TGTGCCAGCTCACCCCTAGCGGGAGTTTTTGATGAGCAGTTCTTC. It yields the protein CASSPLAGVFDEQFF.

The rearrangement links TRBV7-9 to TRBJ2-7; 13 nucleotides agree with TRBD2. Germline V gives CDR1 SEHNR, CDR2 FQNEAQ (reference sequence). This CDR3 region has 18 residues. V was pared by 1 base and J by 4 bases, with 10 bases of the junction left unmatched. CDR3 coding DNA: TGTGCCAGCAGCTTAGAAATAGGTGGACTAGCGGGAGCATACGAGCAGTACTTC. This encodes CASSLEIGGLAGAYEQYF. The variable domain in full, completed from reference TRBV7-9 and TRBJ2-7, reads DTGVSQNPRHKITKRGQNVTFRCDPISEHNRLYWYRQTLGQGPEFLTYFQNEAQLEKSRLLSDRFSAERPKGSFSTLEIQRTEQGDSAMYLCASSLEIGGLAGAYEQYFGPGTRLTVT.

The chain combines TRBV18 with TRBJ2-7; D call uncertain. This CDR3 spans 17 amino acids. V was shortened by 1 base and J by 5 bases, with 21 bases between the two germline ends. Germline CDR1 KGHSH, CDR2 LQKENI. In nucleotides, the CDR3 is TGTGCCAGCTCACCACAAAAAGGGATAGGGATCGTCGACGAGCAGTACTTC. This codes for CASSPQKGIGIVDEQYF.

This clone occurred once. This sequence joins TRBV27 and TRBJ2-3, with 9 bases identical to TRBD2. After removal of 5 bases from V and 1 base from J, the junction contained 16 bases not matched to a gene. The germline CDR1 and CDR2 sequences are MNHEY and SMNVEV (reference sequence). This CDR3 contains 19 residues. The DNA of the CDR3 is TGTGCCAGCAGTCCAGGACTATGGCGGGAGGGCCGGGGCACAGATACGCAGTATTTT. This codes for CASSPGLWREGRGTDTQYF.

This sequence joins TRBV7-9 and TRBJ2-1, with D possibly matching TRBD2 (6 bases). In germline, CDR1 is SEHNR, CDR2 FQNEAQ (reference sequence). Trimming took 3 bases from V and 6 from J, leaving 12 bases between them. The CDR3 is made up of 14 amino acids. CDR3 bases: TGTGCCAGCAGCTTGAAGCAGGGAGGCAATGAGCAGTTCTTC. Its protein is CASSLKQGGNEQFF. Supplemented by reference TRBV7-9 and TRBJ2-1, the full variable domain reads DTGVSQNPRHKITKRGQNVTFRCDPISEHNRLYWYRQTLGQGPEFLTYFQNEAQLEKSRLLSDRFSAERPKGSFSTLEIQRTEQGDSAMYLCASSLKQGGNEQFFGPGTRLTVL.

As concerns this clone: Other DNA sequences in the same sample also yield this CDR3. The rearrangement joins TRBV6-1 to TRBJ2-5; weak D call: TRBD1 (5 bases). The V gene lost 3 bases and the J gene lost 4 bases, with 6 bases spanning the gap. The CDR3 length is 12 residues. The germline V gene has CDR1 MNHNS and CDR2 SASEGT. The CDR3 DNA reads TGTGCCAGCAGTGAGCAGGGAGAGACCCAGTACTTC. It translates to CASSEQGETQYF.

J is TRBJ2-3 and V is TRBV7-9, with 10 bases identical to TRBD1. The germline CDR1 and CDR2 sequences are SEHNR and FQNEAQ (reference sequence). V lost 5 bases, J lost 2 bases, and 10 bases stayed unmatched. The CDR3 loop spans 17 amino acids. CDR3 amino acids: CASSVSTGGGNTDTQYF. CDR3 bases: TGTGCCAGCAGCGTCTCGACAGGGGGCGGAAACACAGATACGCAGTATTTT.

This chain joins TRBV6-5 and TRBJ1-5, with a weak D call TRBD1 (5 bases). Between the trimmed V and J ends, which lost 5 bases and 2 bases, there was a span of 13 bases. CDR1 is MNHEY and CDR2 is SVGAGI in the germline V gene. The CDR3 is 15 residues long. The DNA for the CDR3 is TGTGCCAGCAGTCCTTCGACAGCAGGCAATCAGCCCCAGCATTTT. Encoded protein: CASSPSTAGNQPQHF.

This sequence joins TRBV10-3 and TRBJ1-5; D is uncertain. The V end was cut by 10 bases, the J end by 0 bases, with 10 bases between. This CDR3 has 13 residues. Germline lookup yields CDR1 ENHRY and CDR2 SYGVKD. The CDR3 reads CATRDNSNQPQHF. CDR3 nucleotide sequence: TGTGCCACCAGAGATAATAGCAATCAGCCCCAGCATTTT.

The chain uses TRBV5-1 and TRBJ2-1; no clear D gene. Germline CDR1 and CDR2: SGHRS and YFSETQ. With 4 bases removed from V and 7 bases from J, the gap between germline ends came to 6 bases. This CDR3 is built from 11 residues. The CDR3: CASSSLNEQFF. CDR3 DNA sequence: TGCGCCAGCAGCAGTTTGAATGAGCAGTTCTTC.

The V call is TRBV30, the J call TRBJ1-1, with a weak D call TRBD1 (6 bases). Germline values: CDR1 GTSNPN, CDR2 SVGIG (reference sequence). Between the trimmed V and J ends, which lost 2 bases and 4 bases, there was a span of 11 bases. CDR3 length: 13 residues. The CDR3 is CAWSPGVSTEAFF. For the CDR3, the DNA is TGTGCCTGGAGTCCAGGGGTGAGCACTGAAGCTTTCTTT.

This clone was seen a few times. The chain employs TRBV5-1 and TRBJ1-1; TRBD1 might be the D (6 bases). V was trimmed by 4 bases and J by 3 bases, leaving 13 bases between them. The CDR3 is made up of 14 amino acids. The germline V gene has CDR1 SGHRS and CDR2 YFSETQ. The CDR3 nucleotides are TGCGCCAGCAGCACCGGGACAAGGTACACTGAAGCTTTCTTT. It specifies CASSTGTRYTEAFF.

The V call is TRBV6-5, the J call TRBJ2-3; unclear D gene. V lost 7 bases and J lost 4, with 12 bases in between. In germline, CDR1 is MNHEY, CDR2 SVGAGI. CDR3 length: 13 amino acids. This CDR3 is CASNPVGSDTQYF. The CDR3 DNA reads TGTGCCAGCAACCCGGTAGGGTCAGATACGCAGTATTTT.

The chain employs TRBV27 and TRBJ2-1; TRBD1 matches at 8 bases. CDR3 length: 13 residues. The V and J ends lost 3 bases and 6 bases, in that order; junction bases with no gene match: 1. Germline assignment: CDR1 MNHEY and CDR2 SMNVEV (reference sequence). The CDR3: CASSFDRGNEQFF. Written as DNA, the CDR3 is TGTGCCAGCAGTTTCGACAGGGGCAATGAGCAGTTCTTC.